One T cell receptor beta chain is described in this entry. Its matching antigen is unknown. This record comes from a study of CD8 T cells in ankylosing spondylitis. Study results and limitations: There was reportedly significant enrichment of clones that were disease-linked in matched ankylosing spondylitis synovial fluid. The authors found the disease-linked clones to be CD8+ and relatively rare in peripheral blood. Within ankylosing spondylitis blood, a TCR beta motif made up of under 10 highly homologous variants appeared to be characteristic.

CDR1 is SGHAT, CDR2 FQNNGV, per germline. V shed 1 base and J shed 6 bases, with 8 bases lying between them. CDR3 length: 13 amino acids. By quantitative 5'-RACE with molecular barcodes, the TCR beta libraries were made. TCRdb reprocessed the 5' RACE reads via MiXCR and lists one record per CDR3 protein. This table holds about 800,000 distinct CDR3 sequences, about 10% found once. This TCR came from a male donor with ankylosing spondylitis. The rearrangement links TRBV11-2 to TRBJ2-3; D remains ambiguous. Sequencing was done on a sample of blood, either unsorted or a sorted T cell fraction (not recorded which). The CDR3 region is CASSLAGLDTQYF. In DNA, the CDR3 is TGTGCCAGCAGCTTAGCTGGTTTGGATACGCAGTATTTT.